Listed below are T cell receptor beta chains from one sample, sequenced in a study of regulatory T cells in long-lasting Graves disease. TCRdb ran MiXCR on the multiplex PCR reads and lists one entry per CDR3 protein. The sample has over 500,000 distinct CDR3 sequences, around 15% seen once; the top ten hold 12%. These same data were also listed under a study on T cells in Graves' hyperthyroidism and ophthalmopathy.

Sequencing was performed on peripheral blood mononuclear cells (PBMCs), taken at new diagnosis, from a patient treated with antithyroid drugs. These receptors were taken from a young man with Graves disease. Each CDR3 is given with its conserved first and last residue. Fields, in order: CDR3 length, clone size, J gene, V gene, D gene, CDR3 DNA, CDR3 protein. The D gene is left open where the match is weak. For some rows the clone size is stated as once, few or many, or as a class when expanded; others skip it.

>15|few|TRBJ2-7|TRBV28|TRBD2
TGTGCCAGCAGGCCCTCGTCGGGAGGGCCTTACGAGCAGTACTTC
CASRPSSGGPYEQYF
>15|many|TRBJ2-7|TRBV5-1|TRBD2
TGCGCCAGCAGCACCGGACTAGCGGGTACCTACGAGCAGTACTTC
CASSTGLAGTYEQYF
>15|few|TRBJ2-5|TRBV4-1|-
TGCGCCAGCAGCCAAGATATTGTGGTGCAAGAGACCCAGTACTTC
CASSQDIVVQETQYF
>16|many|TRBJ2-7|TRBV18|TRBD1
TGTGCCAGCTCACCACCGGGCCGACAGGGGGCCCACGAGCAGTACTTC
CASSPPGRQGAHEQYF
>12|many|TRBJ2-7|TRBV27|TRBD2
TGTGCCAGCAGCTTGAGCGGGGACGAGCAGTACTTC
CASSLSGDEQYF
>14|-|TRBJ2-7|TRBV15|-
TGTGCCACCAGCAGAGTTCCGGACTACTACGAGCAGTACTTC
CATSRVPDYYEQYF
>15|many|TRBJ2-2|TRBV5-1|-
TGCGCCAGCAGCACACAGGGACCGGGCACCGGGGAGCTGTTTTTT
CASSTQGPGTGELFF
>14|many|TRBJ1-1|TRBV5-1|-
TGCGCCAGCAGCTTGTCGCCGGGCCAGGCTGAAGCTTTCTTT
CASSLSPGQAEAFF
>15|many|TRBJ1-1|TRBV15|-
TGTGCCACCAGCAGTGGGGACGGGGGGCGTACTGAAGCTTTCTTT
CATSSGDGGRTEAFF
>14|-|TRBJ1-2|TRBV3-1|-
TGTGCCAGCAGCCAAGATCCGGGGGCAGGCGGCTACACCTTC
CASSQDPGAGGYTF
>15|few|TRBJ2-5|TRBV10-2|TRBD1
TGCGCCAGCAGGGCGTGGGAATCAGGGGGAGAGACCCAGTACTTC
CASRAWESGGETQYF
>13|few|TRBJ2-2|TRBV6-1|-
TGTGCCGTGGGGCAGGAGAACACCGGGGAGCTGTTTTTT
CAVGQENTGELFF
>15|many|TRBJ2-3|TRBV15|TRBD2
TGTGCCACCAGCGGGCCGGGACTAGCGACAGATACGCAGTATTTT
CATSGPGLATDTQYF
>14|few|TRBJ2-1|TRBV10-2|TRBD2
TGCGCCAGCACGCGACTAGCGGGAAACAATGAGCAGTTCTTC
CASTRLAGNNEQFF
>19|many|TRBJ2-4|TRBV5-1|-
TGCGCCAGCAGCTTGGTCGCGGGTAGGGCCCTTCAGCTGGGAAACATTCAGTACTTC
CASSLVAGRALQLGNIQYF
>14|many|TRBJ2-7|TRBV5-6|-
TGTGCCAGCAGCTTGCGCTGGGACGACTACGAGCAGTACTTC
CASSLRWDDYEQYF
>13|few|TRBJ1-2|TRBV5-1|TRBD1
TGCGCCAGCAGCCCTAGGGGGACAGATGGCTACACCTTC
CASSPRGTDGYTF
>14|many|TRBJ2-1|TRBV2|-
TGTGCCAGCAAGGGGGGACTCTACTACAATGAGCAGTTCTTC
CASKGGLYYNEQFF
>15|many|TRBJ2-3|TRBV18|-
TGTGCCAGCTCACCACCGGGACGGCAGACAGATACGCAGTATTTT
CASSPPGRQTDTQYF
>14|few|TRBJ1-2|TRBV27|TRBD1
TGTGCCAGCAGTTCAGGACAGGACTTCTATGGCTACACCTTC
CASSSGQDFYGYTF
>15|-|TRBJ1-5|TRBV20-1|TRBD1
TGCAGTGCTAGGGAATGGGACAGGGAAGATCAGCCCCAGCATTTT
CSAREWDREDQPQHF
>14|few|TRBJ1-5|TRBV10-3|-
TGTGCCATCAGTGATTCTGCATCTTATCAGCCCCAGCATTTT
CAISDSASYQPQHF
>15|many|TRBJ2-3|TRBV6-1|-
TGTGCCAGCACCGGGGGAAGAGGGGACACAGATACGCAGTATTTT
CASTGGRGDTDTQYF
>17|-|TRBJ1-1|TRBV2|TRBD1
TGTGCCATTCCTCTGGCTTTGGGACAGGGGATGAACACTGAAGCTTTCTTT
CAIPLALGQGMNTEAFF
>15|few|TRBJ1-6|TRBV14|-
TGTGCCAGCAGCCCGACAATCGCGGCCCGATCACCCCTCCACTTT
CASSPTIAARSPLHF
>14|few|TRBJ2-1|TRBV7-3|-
TGTGCCAGCAGCCCGGGACAAACCTACAATGAGCAGTCCTTC
CASSPGQTYNEQSF
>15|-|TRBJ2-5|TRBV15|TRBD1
TGTGCCACCAGAGACCCGCGGACAGGGGAAGAGACCCAGTACTTC
CATRDPRTGEETQYF
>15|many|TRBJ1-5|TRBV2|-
TGTGCCAGCAGTGTCGAGCCGTATAGCAATCAGCCCCAGCATTTT
CASSVEPYSNQPQHF
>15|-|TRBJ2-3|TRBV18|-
TGTGCCAGCTCACCCGAGTTTGGGCCGGGGGATACGCAGTATTTT
CASSPEFGPGDTQYF
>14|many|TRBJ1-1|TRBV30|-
TGTGCCTGGAGTGTATCGAGGGTTTACACTGAAGCTTTCTTT
CAWSVSRVYTEAFF
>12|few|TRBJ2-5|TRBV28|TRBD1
TGTGCCGCAAACAGGGGCCAAGAGACCCAGTACTTC
CAANRGQETQYF
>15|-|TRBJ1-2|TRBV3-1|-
TGTGCCAGCAGCCAAGTGGGCGGGGAGCTGTATGGCTACACCTTC
CASSQVGGELYGYTF
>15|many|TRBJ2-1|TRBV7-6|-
TGTGCCAGCAGCTTAGAACCGGGAGATCGGAATGAGCAGTTCTTC
CASSLEPGDRNEQFF
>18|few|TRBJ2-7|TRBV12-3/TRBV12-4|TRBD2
TGTGCCAGCAGCCAACTCACTAGCGGGAGCCGTTGGGGCTACGAGCAGTACTTC
CASSQLTSGSRWGYEQYF
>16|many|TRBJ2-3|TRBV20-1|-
TGCAGTGCTAGAGATCTGAGGACTGGGTCCACAGATACGCAGTATTTT
CSARDLRTGSTDTQYF
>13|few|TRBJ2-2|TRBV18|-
TGTGCCAGCTCACCAAGAGAGGTCGGGGAGCTGTTTTTT
CASSPREVGELFF
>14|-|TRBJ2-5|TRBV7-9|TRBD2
TGTGCCACCGTCCTCCTAGCGGACCAAGAGACCCAGTACTTC
CATVLLADQETQYF
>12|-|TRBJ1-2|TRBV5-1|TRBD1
TGCGCCAGCCGCGACAGGGACGCTGGCTACACCTTC
CASRDRDAGYTF
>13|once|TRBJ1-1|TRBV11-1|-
TGTGCCAGCTATGAAAGCGGTGGCACTGAAGCTTTCTTT
CASYESGGTEAFF
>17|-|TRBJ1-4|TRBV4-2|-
TGTGCCAGCAGCCAAGAAGGCGGGCCAGACCAAGGGGAAAAACTGTTTTTT
CASSQEGGPDQGEKLFF
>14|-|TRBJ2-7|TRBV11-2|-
TGTGCCAGCAGCCTCAGGGCCGGGTACACTGAGCAGTACTTC
CASSLRAGYTEQYF